This paragraph reports one T cell receptor beta chain. The antigen is not known. The data are from a study of cytomegalovirus exposure and HLA in healthy donors. Findings and limits, study-wide: The analysis excluded some indistinguishable V segments, including TRBV6-2 and TRBV6-3. Reports indicate that TCR beta sequences accurately predicted the HLA-A and HLA-B alleles of most subjects.

The PCR ran on 60 Vbeta and 13 Jbeta primers. Assay: immunoSEQ multiplex PCR; the TCRdb copy retains only in-frame clones and omits some. The data show about 200,000 clones, about 76% seen once. CDR1 and CDR2 from the germline V gene are MNHNY and SVGAGI (reference sequence). V lost 9 bases to trimming and J lost 5 bases, with 17 bases between them. The CDR3 is 14 residues long. The sequence came from a male donor in good health and CMV-seropositive. Sequencing was performed on PBMCs. The chain uses TRBV6-6 and TRBJ2-1; D unresolved. The CDR3 sequence is CASQATNTNNEQFF. The CDR3 coding sequence is TGTGCCAGTCAAGCCACTAATACAAACAATGAGCAGTTCTTC.